The clone carrying this T cell receptor (beta chain) was counted once. Its antigen is still unknown. Terminally differentiated effector memory CD45RA+ cells were excluded from the naive CD8 cells, which were CD45RO-negative and positively selected for CCR7. Assay used: immunoSEQ multiplex PCR; TCRdb lists only in-frame clones, some missing. Among roughly 770,000 clones listed, approximately 97% were seen once. Trimming took 4 bases from V and 2 from J, leaving 22 bases between them. Per germline, CDR1 SGHNT and CDR2 YYREEE (reference sequence). The CDR3 has 17 amino acids. This sample was taken from a study of shared clonotypes between healthy human individuals. Study-level information: Plates per donor: three CD4 naive, three CD4 memory, two CD8 naive, one CD8 memory.

Study conclusions and caveats: In contrast to clonotypes shared by all four donors, non-shared clonotypes had lower generation probabilities.

Sequencing was performed on naive CD8+ T cells sorted from blood. The source of this sequence is a man younger than 40 in good health. The J gene is TRBJ2-7, the V gene TRBV5-4, with D possibly TRBD2 on 6 matching bases. The CDR3 spells CASSHSGEAYPPYEQYF. CDR3 sequence (DNA): TGTGCCAGCAGCCACTCCGGGGAGGCCTATCCCCCCTACGAGCAGTACTTC.